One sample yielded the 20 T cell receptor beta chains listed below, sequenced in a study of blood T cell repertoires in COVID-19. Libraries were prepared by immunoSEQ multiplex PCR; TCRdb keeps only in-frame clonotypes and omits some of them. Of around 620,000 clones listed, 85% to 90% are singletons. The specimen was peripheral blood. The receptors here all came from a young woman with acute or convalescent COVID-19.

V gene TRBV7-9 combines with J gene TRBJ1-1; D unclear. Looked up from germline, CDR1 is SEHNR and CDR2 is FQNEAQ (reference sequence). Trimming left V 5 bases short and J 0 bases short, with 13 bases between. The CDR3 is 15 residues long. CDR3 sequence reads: CASSQVGRVNTEAFF. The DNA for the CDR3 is TGTGCCAGCAGCCAGGTAGGGAGGGTGAACACTGAAGCTTTCTTT.

The CDR3 loop reads CASSLRTGVYGYTF. CDR3 sequence (DNA): TGTGCCAGCAGTTTGCGGACAGGGGTATATGGCTACACCTTC. The rearrangement links TRBV28 to TRBJ1-2, with 9 bases identical to TRBD1. Per the germline V gene, CDR1 is MDHEN and CDR2 is SYDVKM. The CDR3 is 14 residues long. The trim removed 3 bases at V and 5 bases at J, leaving 4 bases unmatched.

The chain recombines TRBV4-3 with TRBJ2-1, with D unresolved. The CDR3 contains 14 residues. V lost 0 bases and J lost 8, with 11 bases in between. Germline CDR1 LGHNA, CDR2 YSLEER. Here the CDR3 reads CASSQDSARDEQFF. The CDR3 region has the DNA TGCGCCAGCAGCCAAGATTCCGCCCGGGATGAGCAGTTCTTC.

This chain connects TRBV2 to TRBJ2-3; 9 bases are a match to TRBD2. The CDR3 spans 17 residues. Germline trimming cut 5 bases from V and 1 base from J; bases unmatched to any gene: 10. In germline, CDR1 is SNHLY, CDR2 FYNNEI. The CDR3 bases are TGTGCCAGCAGTTGGGGCATGGCTAGCGGGGGCACAGATACGCAGTATTTT. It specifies CASSWGMASGGTDTQYF. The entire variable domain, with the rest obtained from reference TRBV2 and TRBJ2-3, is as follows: EPEVTQTPSHQVTQMGQEVILRCVPISNHLYFYWYRQILGQKVEFLVSFYNNEISEKSEIFDDQFSVERPDGSNFTLKIRSTKLEDSAMYFCASSWGMASGGTDTQYFGPGTRLTVL.

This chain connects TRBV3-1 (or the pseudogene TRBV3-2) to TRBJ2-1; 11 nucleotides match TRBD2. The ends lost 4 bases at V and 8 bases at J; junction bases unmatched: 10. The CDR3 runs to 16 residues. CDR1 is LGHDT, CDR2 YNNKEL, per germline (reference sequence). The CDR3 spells CASSLQISGGDYEQFF. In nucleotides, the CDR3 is TGTGCCAGCAGCCTCCAGATTAGCGGGGGGGACTATGAGCAGTTCTTC.

The CDR3 DNA sequence: TGCGCCAGCAGCTTCCGGCCTAGCGGACAAAGCACAGATACGCAGTATTTT. Protein: CASSFRPSGQSTDTQYF. V usage is TRBV5-1 and J usage is TRBJ2-3, with 7 bases identical to TRBD2. Germline CDR1 and CDR2: SGHRS and YFSETQ. This CDR3 comprises 17 residues. The V and J ends lost 2 bases and 0 bases, in that order; junction bases with no gene match: 9. The variable domain in full, with the rest retrieved from reference TRBV5-1 and TRBJ2-3, is KAGVTQTPRYLIKTRGQQVTLSCSPISGHRSVSWYQQTPGQGLQFLFEYFSETQRNKGNFPGRFSGRQFSNSRSEMNVSTLELGDSALYLCASSFRPSGQSTDTQYFGPGTRLTVL.

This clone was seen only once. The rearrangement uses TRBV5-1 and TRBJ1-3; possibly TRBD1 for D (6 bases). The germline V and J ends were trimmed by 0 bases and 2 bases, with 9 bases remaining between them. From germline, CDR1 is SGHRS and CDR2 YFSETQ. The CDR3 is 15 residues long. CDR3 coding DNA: TGCGCCAGCAGCTTGGATACAGGGACTGGAAACACCATATATTTT. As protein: CASSLDTGTGNTIYF.

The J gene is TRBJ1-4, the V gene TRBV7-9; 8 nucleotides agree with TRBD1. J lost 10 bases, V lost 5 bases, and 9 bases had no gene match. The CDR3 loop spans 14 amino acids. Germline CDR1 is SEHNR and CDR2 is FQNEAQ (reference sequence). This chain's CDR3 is CASSPAGGPGKLFF. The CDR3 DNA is TGTGCCAGCAGCCCGGCAGGGGGCCCCGGAAAACTGTTTTTT.

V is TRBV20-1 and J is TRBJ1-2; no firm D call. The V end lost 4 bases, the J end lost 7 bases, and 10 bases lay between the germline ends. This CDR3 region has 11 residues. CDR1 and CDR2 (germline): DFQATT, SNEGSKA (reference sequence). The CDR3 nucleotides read TGCAGTGCTACTGCTACGATTGGCTACACCTTC. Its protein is CSATATIGYTF.

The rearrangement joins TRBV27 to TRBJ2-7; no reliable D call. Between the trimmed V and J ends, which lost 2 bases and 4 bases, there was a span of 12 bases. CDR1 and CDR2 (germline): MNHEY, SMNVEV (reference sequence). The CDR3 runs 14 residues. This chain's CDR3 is CASSLGRFSYEQYF. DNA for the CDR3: TGTGCCAGCAGTTTAGGCAGGTTTTCTTACGAGCAGTACTTC.

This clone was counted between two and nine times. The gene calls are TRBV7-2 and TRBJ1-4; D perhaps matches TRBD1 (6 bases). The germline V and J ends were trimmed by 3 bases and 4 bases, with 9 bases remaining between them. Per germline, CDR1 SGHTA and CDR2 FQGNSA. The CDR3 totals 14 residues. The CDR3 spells CASSFGGLNEKLFF. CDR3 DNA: TGTGCCAGCAGCTTCGGGGGGCTTAATGAAAAACTGTTTTTT.

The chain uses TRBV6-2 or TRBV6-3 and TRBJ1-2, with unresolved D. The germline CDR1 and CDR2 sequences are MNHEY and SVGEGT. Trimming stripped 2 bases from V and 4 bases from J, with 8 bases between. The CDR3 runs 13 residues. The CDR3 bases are TGTGCCAGCAGTTACGAACCTAGCTATGGCTACACCTTC. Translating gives CASSYEPSYGYTF.

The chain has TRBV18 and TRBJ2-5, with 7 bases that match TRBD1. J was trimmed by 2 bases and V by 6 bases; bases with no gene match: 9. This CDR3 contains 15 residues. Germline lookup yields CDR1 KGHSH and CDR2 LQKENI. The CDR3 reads CASSPQQGPQETQYF. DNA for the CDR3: TGTGCCAGCTCCCCCCAACAGGGGCCTCAAGAGACCCAGTACTTC.

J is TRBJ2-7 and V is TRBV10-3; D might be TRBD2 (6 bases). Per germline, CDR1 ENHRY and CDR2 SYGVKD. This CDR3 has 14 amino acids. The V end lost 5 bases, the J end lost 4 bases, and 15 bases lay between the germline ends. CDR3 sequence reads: CAISSGLKNYEQYF. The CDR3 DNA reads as TGTGCCATCAGTTCGGGACTCAAAAATTACGAGCAGTACTTC.

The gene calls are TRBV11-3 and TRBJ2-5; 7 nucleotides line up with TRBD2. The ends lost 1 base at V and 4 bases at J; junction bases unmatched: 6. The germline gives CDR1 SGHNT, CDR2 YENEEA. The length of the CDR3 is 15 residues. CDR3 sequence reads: CASSLGLAPIETQYF. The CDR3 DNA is TGTGCCAGCAGCTTAGGACTAGCCCCTATAGAGACCCAGTACTTC.

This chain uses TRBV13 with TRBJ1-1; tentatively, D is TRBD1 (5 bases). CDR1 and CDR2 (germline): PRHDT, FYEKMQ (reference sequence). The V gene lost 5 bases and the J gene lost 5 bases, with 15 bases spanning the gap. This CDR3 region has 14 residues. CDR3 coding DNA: TGTGCCAGCAGCAAAGGTAGGGGAGGGACTGAAGCTTTCTTT. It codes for CASSKGRGGTEAFF.

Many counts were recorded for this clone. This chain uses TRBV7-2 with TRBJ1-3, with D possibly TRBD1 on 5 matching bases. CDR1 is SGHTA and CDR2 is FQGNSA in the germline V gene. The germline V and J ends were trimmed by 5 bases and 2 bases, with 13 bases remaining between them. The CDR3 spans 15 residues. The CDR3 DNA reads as TGTGCCAGCAGCCTCTCGGGGGGGGCTGGAAACACCATATATTTT. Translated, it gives CASSLSGGAGNTIYF.

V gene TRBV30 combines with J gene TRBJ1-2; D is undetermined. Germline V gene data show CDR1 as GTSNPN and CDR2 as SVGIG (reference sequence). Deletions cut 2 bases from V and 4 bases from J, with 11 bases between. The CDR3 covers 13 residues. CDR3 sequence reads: CAWSSGGTYGYTF. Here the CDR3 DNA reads TGTGCCTGGAGTAGTGGCGGCACCTATGGCTACACCTTC. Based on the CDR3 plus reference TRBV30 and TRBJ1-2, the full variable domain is SQTIHQWPATLVQPVGSPLSLECTVEGTSNPNLYWYRQAAGRGLQLLFYSVGIGQISSEVPQNLSASRPQDRQFILSSKKLLLSDSGFYLCAWSSGGTYGYTFGSGTRLTVV.

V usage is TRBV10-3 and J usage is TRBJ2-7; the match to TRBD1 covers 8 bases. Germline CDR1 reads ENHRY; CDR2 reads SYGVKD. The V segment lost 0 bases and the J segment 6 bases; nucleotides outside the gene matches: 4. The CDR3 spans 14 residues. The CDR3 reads CAISESQGAAEQYF. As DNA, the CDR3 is TGTGCCATCAGTGAGTCGCAGGGGGCGGCCGAGCAGTACTTC.

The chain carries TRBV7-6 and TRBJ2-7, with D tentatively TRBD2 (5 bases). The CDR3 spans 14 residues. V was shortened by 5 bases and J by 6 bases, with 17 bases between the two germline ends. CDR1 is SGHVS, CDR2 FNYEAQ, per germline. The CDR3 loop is CASSPSSSPLEQYF. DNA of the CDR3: TGTGCCAGCAGCCCTAGCTCCTCCCCGCTCGAGCAGTACTTC. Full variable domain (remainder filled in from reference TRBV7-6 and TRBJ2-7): GAGVSQSPRYKVTKRGQDVALRCDPISGHVSLYWYRQALGQGPEFLTYFNYEAQQDKSGLPNDRFSAERPEGSISTLTIQRTEQRDSAMYRCASSPSSSPLEQYFGPGTRLTVT.